This T cell receptor (beta chain) was sequenced for a study of graft-versus-host responses after intestinal transplantation (dated by TCRdb to about 2021). Study-level background: The transplants that recipients received were multivisceral, liver-intestinal, or isolated intestinal. The cohort enrolled under 25 intestinal transplant recipients including one retransplant, and 3 patients lacking pretransplant specimens were excluded. Alloreactive clones were identified by sequencing pre-transplant mixed lymphocyte reaction products and comparing them with unstimulated pre-transplant donor and recipient T cells. Samples from three later patients were sequenced in-house on an Illumina MiSeq with MiXCR processing rather than by the commercial service. A peak of at least 4% donor T cells among recipient peripheral blood mononuclear cells was the definition used for donor T cell macrochimerism. Graft-versus-host and host-versus-graft alloreactive T cell clones were tracked in the graft, circulation and bone marrow after intestinal transplantation using bulk TCR-beta CDR3 sequencing. All recipients received anti-thymocyte globulin induction followed by maintenance tacrolimus and steroids for 3 to 4 years. What the study reported, not specific to this receptor: Patients with donor T cell macrochimerism had high GvH to HvG T cell clonal ratios in their allografts. The conclusions were limited by the relatively low number and heterogeneity of the intestinal transplant patients. GvH clones turned up in recipient bone marrow, with some appearing earlier in ileal mucosa or blood, a pattern consistent with an intestinal mucosal origin. Peak levels of circulating GvH clones were associated with declines in HvG clones early after transplant.

Here V drops 6 bases and J drops 4 bases, and the junction holds 6 bases not matched to any gene. The germline V gene specifies SGHAT as CDR1 and FQNNGV as CDR2. The CDR3 holds 16 amino acids from the cysteine to the phenylalanine. Here the CDR3 DNA is all that survives: 48 bases in frame from base 1. This clone appeared a few times. No clone much larger than this one lies a single base away; base qualities are absent. Library preparation employed the immunoSEQ multiplex PCR assay. For most patients, genomic DNA was isolated using the Qiagen DNeasy Blood and Tissue Kit and was shipped frozen to Adaptive Biotechnologies for TCR sequencing. For most patients, genomic DNA was subjected to high-throughput TCR-beta CDR3 sequencing by Adaptive Biotechnologies. The paper's processing steps were these. TCR sequencing data for over 15 patients were retrieved from Adaptive's ImmunoSEQ software; a few other patients were processed with MiXCR and VDJtools. To correct CD4 versus CD8 sorting errors, sequences present in both subsets at a frequency ratio below 5:1 were removed. Because the origin of CDR3 nucleotide sequences shared between donor and recipient could not be assigned, those sequences were removed. To count as alloreactive, a clone needed at least 2-fold expansion over unstimulated cells and a minimum CFSE-low frequency of 0.002% (template counts) or 0.001% (read counts). Clones detected in sequenced pre-transplant spleen, lymph node, or MLR CFSE-low populations of the donor or recipient were defined as mappable. The cumulative frequency of alloreactive clones was calculated as a percentage of all sequences, weighted by copy number. TCRdb retrieved this table from immuneACCESS and kept in-frame rearrangements only. Not all clones are present; in checked studies, unresolved V genes account for under half, and no reason is known for the remainder. V, J and clone size are those of that table, while D and trimming were read from the DNA. The sample table lists roughly 14,000 clones, about 30% of them with a count of one. Clones ranked in the top ten supply about 3.5% of the sample.

The sample's time point label, decoded: cells obtained before transplantation from donor or recipient. In the mixed lymphocyte reactions, some 200,000 CFSE-labeled pre-transplant responders were plated with some 200,000 irradiated violet-dye-labeled stimulators and cultured for over 5 days. After the mixed lymphocyte reaction, proliferating CD3+CD4+CFSE-low and CD3+CD8+CFSE-low responder cells were FACS-sorted on a BD Influx sorter. The V and J segments used are TRBV11-2 and TRBJ2-1, with TRBD2 matching 13 junction bases. The clonotype comes from a human patient who received an intestinal transplant. The source material was alloreactive CD4+ T cells from a mixed lymphocyte reaction culture, sampled before intestinal transplant. This specimen's cell subset or site label, interpreted: CFSE-low proliferating T cells sorted from roughly six-day pre-transplant mixed lymphocyte reaction (GvH or HvG direction). The CDR3 protein is CASRQGLAGPYNEQFF. The DNA reads as follows: TGTGCCAGCAGACAGGGACTAGCGGGGCCTTACAATGAGCAGTTCTTC.